This TCR beta chain was recovered during a study of shared clonotypes between healthy human individuals. CD45RO negativity and positive selection for CCR7 defined naive CD8 cells, a population that excluded terminally differentiated effector memory CD45RA+ cells. All donors were healthy HIV-negative adults lacking recent acute infections or vaccinations. Sorted-subset replicate PCR reactions were performed with around 200 ng DNA, corresponding to roughly 30,000 T cell genomes. Source study methods: Without quality scores, immunoSEQ junctional reads could not be filtered like full-length reads. Libraries were prepared by immunoSEQ multiplex PCR; TCRdb keeps only in-frame clonotypes and omits some of them. V, J and clone size derive from that table, while D and trimming were established from the DNA sequence. There are about 2 million clones in the sample; about 94% occur only once, and roughly 1.1% lies in the top ten.

V dropped 2 bases and J dropped 3 bases, with 11 bases sitting between them. This CDR3 spans 14 amino acids. In germline, CDR1 is MNHEY, CDR2 SVGAGI. This rearrangement joins TRBV6-5 to TRBJ2-7; D possibly corresponds to TRBD2 (5 bases). This TCR came from a man aged 18 to 29 in good health. Sequences were obtained from naive CD8+ T cells sorted from blood. CDR3 DNA sequence: TGTGCCAGCAGTTACGGCCAGCGGCACTACGAGCAGTACTTC. This gives the protein CASSYGQRHYEQYF.